Sequencing of this T cell receptor beta chain was carried out in a study of beta chain features in type 1 diabetes. Study-level findings and limits: PCR might pick shorter templates more often, in the same way for patients and controls. Shorter TCRB CDR3s, moderately but significantly so, were found in Type 1 diabetes patients in all four CD4+ subsets. Any role of HLA type in TCRB rearrangement remained unresolved here. More deletions and fewer insertions at VDJ junctions were seen in type 1 diabetes patients.

Expressed TCRB transcripts got sequenced, as all isolated RNA was reverse transcribed. Here immunoSEQ multiplex PCR was the method, and the copy in TCRdb shows in-frame clones only, minus some. This table holds around 280,000 clones, 15% found once. As for this clone: Its matching antigen is unknown.

The CDR3 has 14 residues. V gave up 4 bases and J gave up 5 bases; unmatched junction bases: 1. CDR1 is SGHTA and CDR2 is FQGNSA in the germline V gene. What was sequenced was naive CD4+ T cells from blood. The receptor was derived from a man between 18 and 35 years old with type 1 diabetes. J is TRBJ2-5 and V is TRBV7-2; 13 bases are shared with TRBD2. The chain's CDR3 is CASSSGLAGETQYF. Here the CDR3 DNA reads TGTGCCAGCAGCTCGGGACTAGCGGGGGAGACCCAGTACTTC.